A selection of T cell receptor beta chains follows, all from one sample in a study of blood T cell repertoires in COVID-19. Some clones are missing from TCRdb's copy, which holds only in-frame ones; the method was immunoSEQ multiplex PCR. The table shows about 140,000 clones, with around 84% occurring only once. Sequenced: peripheral blood. These receptor sequences come from a human donor with acute or convalescent COVID-19. The donor label of this sample is uncertain. CDR3s include the opening cysteine and the closing phenylalanine or tryptophan.

j_call v_call cdr3_aa
TRBJ1-1 TRBV30 CAWSPDTYTEAFF
TRBJ1-2 TRBV10-3 CAIFAGTGYGYTF
TRBJ1-5 TRBV4-1 CASSQGWQGSQPQHF
TRBJ1-5 TRBV4-1 CASSQVSGHSNQPQHF
TRBJ2-1 TRBV28 CASSLFLFESEQFF
TRBJ2-5 TRBV11-3 CASSLGTGDKETQYF
TRBJ2-7 TRBV7-3 CASSSKAWTSGGASVSYEQYF
TRBJ1-6 TRBV6-1 CASSDASEGRGNSPLHF
TRBJ1-5 TRBV12-3/TRBV12-4 CASSPGKQPQHF
TRBJ2-5 TRBV6-2/TRBV6-3 CASNPPGLYQETQYF
TRBJ1-1 TRBV6-5 CASSRAGGRNTEAFF
TRBJ1-5 TRBV18 CASSPAGNQPQHF
TRBJ1-1 TRBV7-2 CASSLIPEDEAFF
TRBJ2-6 TRBV7-3 CASSLPGQTSGANVLTF
TRBJ2-3 TRBV29-1 CSVEDSGRLAGGQTPTDTQYF
TRBJ1-5 TRBV5-6 CASSLYAAGTGQPQHF
TRBJ1-1 TRBV7-3 CASSLTSGDTEAFF
TRBJ1-3 TRBV3-1/TRBV3-2 CASSQVSISGNTIYF
TRBJ1-2 TRBV29-1 CSGSFSRGYTF
TRBJ2-5 TRBV7-2 CASSLGTEPWAGRETQYF
TRBJ1-5 TRBV28 CASSFGPGYSNQPQHF
TRBJ2-1 TRBV15 CATSRSEFGSVPGQFF
TRBJ2-1 TRBV5-1 CASSLVRGALNNEQFF
TRBJ1-1 TRBV6-6 CASSMGQRYTEAFF
TRBJ2-1 TRBV7-6 CASSPRGGTYNEQFF
TRBJ1-4 TRBV25-1 CASSDRGIGKLFF
TRBJ1-5 TRBV4-2 CASSQEEVGSLGRPQHF
TRBJ1-3 TRBV7-9 CASSFRQGSFISGNTIYF
TRBJ2-3 TRBV19 CASSQGVEDTQYF
TRBJ1-6 TRBV7-2 CASSVGTDNSPLHF
TRBJ1-6 TRBV5-5 CASSSQGQGGSPLHF
TRBJ1-2 TRBV15 CATSRPGQGTYGYTF
TRBJ2-3 TRBV5-1 CASSLAGHTDTQYF
TRBJ1-1 TRBV24-1 CATRPTGTGMREAFF
TRBJ2-2 TRBV5-1 CASSLDWSTGELFF
TRBJ2-3 TRBV7-2 CASSLTRADTQYF
TRBJ1-4 TRBV12-3/TRBV12-4 CASARGRVEKLFF
TRBJ2-1 TRBV7-2 CASSLQGARNEQFF
TRBJ1-2 TRBV28 CASTTRAGAYGYTF
TRBJ2-7 TRBV2 CASSESVNYYEQYF
TRBJ2-5 TRBV23-1 CASSLESQETQYF
TRBJ2-7 TRBV28 CASRNTGPTTYEQYF
TRBJ2-2 TRBV6-6 CASSYALAGVAGELFF
TRBJ1-1 TRBV12-3/TRBV12-4 CASSFRNTEAFF
TRBJ2-2 TRBV19 CASKRGTRRNTGELFF
TRBJ2-5 TRBV11-3 CASSAREGAEMEETQYF
TRBJ1-4 TRBV7-2 CASSFGPAGTNEKLFF
TRBJ1-2 TRBV5-8 CASSLGPGTGGYTF
TRBJ1-1 TRBV9 CASSVGLVTEAFF
TRBJ1-1 TRBV19 CASSARGVWNTEAFF
TRBJ1-1 TRBV3-1/TRBV3-2 CASSQDLAGSAAFF
TRBJ2-2 TRBV19 CASNVAGIVRELFF
TRBJ1-2 TRBV4-2 CASSQDGGTLYGYTF
TRBJ1-2 TRBV28 CASSQGTGVYGYTF
TRBJ2-1 TRBV7-6 CASSFGGRGASYNEQFF
TRBJ2-1 TRBV7-3 CASRQGTGGSSEQFF
TRBJ2-2 TRBV2 CASSDLGLAGGYRNTGELFF
TRBJ1-1 TRBV11-2 CASSSGGLEYTEAFF
TRBJ1-1 TRBV7-2 CASSLGTGTEAFF